The 6 T cell receptor beta chains below come from one sample, sequenced in a study of OX40 agonist ivuxolimab in advanced cancers. Repertoires were generated with immunoSEQ multiplex PCR, while TCRdb's copy carries only in-frame clones and drops some. The sample carries over 65,000 clones, 80% to 90% recorded once. The sample here was CD4+ or CD8+ T cells sorted from blood, taken in a trial of the OX40 agonist ivuxolimab. The receptors were sampled from an adult with an advanced solid tumor such as melanoma, head and neck, liver or kidney cancer.

The chain has TRBV4-2 and TRBJ1-2, with no clear D. V was shortened by 0 bases and J by 5 bases, with 13 bases between the two germline ends. CDR1 LGHNA and CDR2 YNFKEQ come from the germline V gene. This CDR3 spans 15 amino acids. The CDR3 DNA reads TGTGCCAGCAGCCAAGAGCTGAGACATCAATATGGCTACACCTTC. Amino acid sequence: CASSQELRHQYGYTF.

CDR3 loop: CASSFGQGTDTQYF. In DNA, the CDR3 is TGTGCCAGCAGTTTCGGACAGGGCACAGATACGCAGTATTTT. The chain joins TRBV28 to TRBJ2-3; 7 bases line up with TRBD1. V dropped 3 bases and J dropped 1; count of bases not matched to a gene: 1. Germline V gene sequence: CDR1 MDHEN, CDR2 SYDVKM. This CDR3 comprises 14 residues.

This chain connects TRBV7-3 to TRBJ2-2; D may match TRBD1 or TRBD2 (6 bases each). Germline V gene lookup returns CDR1 SGHTA and CDR2 FQGTGA. The CDR3 spans 15 residues. Trimming took 5 bases from V and 5 from J, leaving 15 bases between them. The CDR3 sequence: CASSQAGGGTGELFF. Written as DNA, the CDR3 is TGTGCCAGCAGCCAGGCCGGGGGCGGGACCGGGGAGCTGTTTTTT.

This chain links TRBV13 with TRBJ1-3, with D uncertain. The CDR3 covers 12 residues. Trimming took 5 bases from V and 0 from J, leaving 2 bases between them. The V gene's germline CDR1 is PRHDT and CDR2 FYEKMQ (reference sequence). CDR3 sequence (DNA): TGTGCCAGCAGCCTCTCTGGAAACACCATATATTTT. This codes for CASSLSGNTIYF. Together with reference TRBV13 and TRBJ1-3, the CDR3 gives the full variable domain: AAGVIQSPRHLIKEKRETATLKCYPIPRHDTVYWYQQGPGQDPQFLISFYEKMQSDKGSIPDRFSAQQFSDYHSELNMSSLELGDSALYFCASSLSGNTIYFGEGSWLTVV.

V gene TRBV11-1 combines with J gene TRBJ2-3; D may be TRBD1 (5 bases). The CDR3 has 15 residues. CDR1 and CDR2 (germline): SGHAT, FQDESV (reference sequence). Trimming took 3 bases from V and 0 from J, leaving 10 bases between them. CDR3 sequence: CASSLGQLSTDTQYF. The DNA for the CDR3 is TGTGCCAGCAGCTTGGGGCAGCTAAGCACAGATACGCAGTATTTT.

This chain connects TRBV5-4 to TRBJ2-1; D may be TRBD2 (7 bases). The CDR3 loop spans 15 amino acids. Per the germline V gene, CDR1 is SGHNT and CDR2 is YYREEE (reference sequence). V lost 4 bases to trimming and J lost 10 bases, with 21 bases between them. The CDR3, as DNA: TGTGCCAGCAGCCCAACATTAAGGGGGGGGCCAGAGCAGTTCTTC. It is translated as CASSPTLRGGPEQFF.